This record looks at one T cell receptor (beta chain) sequence and its context. Its specificity is unknown. The record originates from a study of OX40 agonist ivuxolimab in advanced cancers. About the study: Head and neck, renal cell, melanoma or hepatocellular carcinoma were the cancers that dose-escalation patients had. Study-wide results and caveats: No determination was made of the antigen specificity of the expanded peripheral T cells.

Peripheral blood came from all dose cohorts at three timepoints. The table came from immunoSEQ multiplex PCR; TCRdb's copy has only in-frame clones and leaves some out. The sample includes tens of thousands of clones, 89% seen only once; the top ten take 0.33%. CDR1 and CDR2 from the germline V gene are LGHNA and YSLEER. The CDR3 consists of 14 residues. The ends were cut back, 0 bases at V and 8 bases at J, with 11 bases in the middle. Sequencing used CD4+ or CD8+ T cells sorted from blood, obtained in a trial of the OX40 agonist ivuxolimab. V gene TRBV4-3 combines with J gene TRBJ1-3; D unclear. The sequence was collected from an adult with an advanced solid tumor such as melanoma, head and neck, liver or kidney cancer. The CDR3 spells CASSQDPGGDTIYF. DNA of the CDR3: TGCGCCAGCAGCCAAGACCCTGGCGGGGACACCATATATTTT.